The sample holds a few counts of the clone carrying this T cell receptor beta chain. What it recognizes is unknown. Next came a second PCR, run for roughly 6 to 11 cycles, which used a sample-barcoded 5' primer along with a J-beta primer mix. TCRdb processed the 5' RACE reads anew with MiXCR; each CDR3 protein has one entry. Of roughly 1,300,000 distinct CDR3 sequences listed, 45% to 70% are singletons. Investigators took 9.5 to 10 milliliters of peripheral blood from every donor. This record comes from a study of blood T cells in healthy people across ages. About the research overall: Researchers report that template switching captured about one barcoded beta molecule per two T cells.

Trimming cost V 4 bases and J 7 bases, with 14 bases left between them. The CDR3 is 13 amino acids. Per germline, CDR1 SGHRS and CDR2 YFSETQ. Study-level points and caveats: Naive T cell percentage showed a strong correlation with TCR beta diversity.

Sequencing was carried out using blood. The TCR was taken from a man between 18 and 35 years old in good health. The gene calls are TRBV5-1 and TRBJ1-2, with a possible D match to TRBD1 (6 bases). The DNA of the CDR3 is TGCGCCAGCAGCCTTGACCCAGGGGCTGGCTACACCTTC. Encoded protein: CASSLDPGAGYTF.